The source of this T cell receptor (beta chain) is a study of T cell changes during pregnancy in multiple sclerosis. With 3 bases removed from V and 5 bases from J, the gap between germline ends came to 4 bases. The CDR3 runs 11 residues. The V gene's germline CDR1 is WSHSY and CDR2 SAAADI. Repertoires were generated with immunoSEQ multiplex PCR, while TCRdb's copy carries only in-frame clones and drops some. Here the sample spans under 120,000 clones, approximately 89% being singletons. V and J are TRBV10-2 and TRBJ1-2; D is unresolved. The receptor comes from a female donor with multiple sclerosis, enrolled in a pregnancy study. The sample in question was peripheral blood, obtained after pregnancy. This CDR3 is CASSELYGYTF. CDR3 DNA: TGCGCCAGCAGTGAACTGTATGGCTACACCTTC.